Below, 24 T cell receptor beta chains from the same sample are listed, as sequenced in a study of blood T cell repertoires in COVID-19. Some clones are missing from TCRdb's copy, which holds only in-frame ones; the method was immunoSEQ multiplex PCR. The data hold 78,000 or so clones, with around 86% observed a single time. Material: peripheral blood. These receptors all stem from a human donor in a cohort sampled during active COVID-19.

This clone was seen a single time. V usage is TRBV5-4 and J usage is TRBJ2-3; 8 bases are a match to TRBD1. Germline CDR1 and CDR2: SGHNT and YYREEE (reference sequence). The CDR3 spans 14 residues. V lost 4 bases and J lost 4; bases outside the gene matches: 5. CDR3 sequence reads: CASSQGQGSDTQYF. The CDR3 nucleotides are TGTGCCAGCAGCCAAGGACAGGGCTCAGATACGCAGTATTTT.

The chain couples TRBV24-1 to TRBJ2-1, with 16 bases aligning to TRBD2. The CDR3 has 19 residues. J gave up 2 bases and V 3 bases, and 6 bases lay outside the gene matches. Germline V lookup: CDR1 KGHDR, CDR2 SFDVKD. In DNA, the CDR3 is TGTGCCACCAGTGATACCCCGGGACTAGCGGGAGGGCCCTACAATGAGCAGTTCTTC. This codes for CATSDTPGLAGGPYNEQFF.

The CDR3 DNA sequence: TGTGCCAGCAACCGTGGGCAGGCCGGTGGCTACACCTTC. Its translation: CASNRGQAGGYTF. The rearrangement links TRBV3-1 (or the pseudogene TRBV3-2) to TRBJ1-2; D gene ambiguous. Germline V lookup: CDR1 LGHDT, CDR2 YNNKEL (reference sequence). This CDR3 has 13 residues. V was shortened by 7 bases and J by 7 bases, with 16 bases between the two germline ends.

The rearrangement uses TRBV7-8 and TRBJ1-1; no reliable D call. The germline V gene encodes CDR1 SGHVS and CDR2 FQNEAQ. CDR3 size: 13 residues. V was pared by 0 bases and J by 5 bases, with 7 bases between. The CDR3 region is CASSLAGQTEAFF. DNA of the CDR3: TGTGCCAGCAGCTTAGCGGGCCAGACTGAAGCTTTCTTT.

The J gene is TRBJ1-4, the V gene TRBV28; 9 bases are shared with TRBD1. This CDR3 has 16 residues. V lost 4 bases, J lost 3 bases, and 6 bases stayed unmatched. CDR1 is MDHEN and CDR2 is SYDVKM in the germline V gene. CDR3 sequence reads: CASSSIGTGPNEKLFF. DNA for the CDR3: TGTGCCAGCAGTTCTATTGGGACAGGGCCTAATGAAAAACTGTTTTTT.

The gene calls are TRBV6-5 and TRBJ2-6, with a possible D match to TRBD1 (5 bases). The CDR3 is made up of 14 amino acids. From germline, CDR1 is MNHEY and CDR2 SVGAGI. Trimming left V 7 bases short and J 4 bases short, with 11 bases between. The CDR3 sequence is CASKGLSGANVLTF. The DNA of the CDR3 is TGTGCCAGCAAGGGGTTGAGCGGGGCCAACGTCCTGACTTTC.

The chain couples TRBV7-2 to TRBJ2-1; D unclear. CDR1 is SGHTA, CDR2 FQGNSA, per germline. The CDR3 length is 15 residues. V was trimmed by 5 bases and J by 4 bases, leaving 15 bases between them. CDR3 bases: TGTGCCAGCAGCCCCGGTTATCGGTTATACAATGAGCAGTTCTTC. Translated: CASSPGYRLYNEQFF.

The chain has TRBV3-1 (or the pseudogene TRBV3-2) and TRBJ2-5; a possible D gene is TRBD1 (7 bases). Per germline, CDR1 LGHDT and CDR2 YNNKEL (reference sequence). The CDR3 is 16 amino acids. Trimming stripped 2 bases from V and 7 bases from J, with 20 bases between. CDR3 loop: CASSQREGAGGATQYF. The CDR3 nucleotides are TGTGCCAGCAGCCAACGTGAGGGGGCCGGAGGGGCGACCCAGTACTTC.

This clone has just one count. This chain uses TRBV5-1 with TRBJ2-3, with a tentative D call TRBD2 (6 bases). Germline CDR1 reads SGHRS; CDR2 reads YFSETQ. The CDR3 is 13 residues long. Trimming removed 4 bases from V and 3 bases from J, with 9 bases in between. CDR3 protein: CASSRDSTDTQYF. CDR3 nucleotide sequence: TGCGCCAGCAGCCGGGACTCAACAGATACGCAGTATTTT.

This chain connects TRBV13 to TRBJ2-3; possible D gene TRBD2, 6 bases. The V end was cut by 5 bases, the J end by 3 bases, with 18 bases between. Germline values: CDR1 PRHDT, CDR2 FYEKMQ (reference sequence). This CDR3 is built from 16 residues. The CDR3 reads CASSPVGGVGTDTQYF. The CDR3 region has the DNA TGTGCCAGCAGCCCGGTCGGCGGGGTAGGGACAGATACGCAGTATTTT.

A few counts support this clone. This rearrangement joins TRBV28 to TRBJ2-7, with 7 bases identical to TRBD1. Unmatched junction bases numbered 3, after V lost 5 bases and J lost 2 bases. Germline CDR1 MDHEN, CDR2 SYDVKM. The CDR3 consists of 13 residues. The CDR3 DNA sequence: TGTGCCAGCAGTGTGACAGGGACCTACGAGCAGTACTTC. It translates to CASSVTGTYEQYF.

The chain employs TRBV2 and TRBJ1-1; D not resolved. V dropped 5 bases and J dropped 4 bases, with 14 bases sitting between them. The CDR3 totals 14 residues. The V gene's germline CDR1 is SNHLY and CDR2 FYNNEI. The CDR3 here is CASSREGVGTEAFF. The CDR3 DNA reads TGTGCCAGCAGTCGGGAGGGAGTTGGCACTGAAGCTTTCTTT.

The chain has TRBV10-3 and TRBJ1-2; no clear D gene. Germline CDR1 and CDR2: ENHRY and SYGVKD. V was shortened by 2 bases and J by 0 bases, with 10 bases between the two germline ends. CDR3 length: 15 amino acids. The CDR3 DNA reads TGTGCCATCAGTGAGCCGAAAGCCTCTAACTATGGCTACACCTTC. Translating it yields CAISEPKASNYGYTF.

The chain carries TRBV5-6 and TRBJ2-5, with 7 bases lining up with TRBD1. This CDR3 comprises 16 residues. J gave up 2 bases and V 4 bases, and 11 bases lay outside the gene matches. Germline-derived CDR1 and CDR2 are SGHDT and YYEEEE. Here the CDR3 reads CASSGDAGGRQETQYF. The CDR3 DNA reads as TGTGCCAGCAGCGGGGACGCAGGGGGACGGCAAGAGACCCAGTACTTC. The whole variable domain, remainder taken from reference TRBV5-6 and TRBJ2-5, is DAGVTQSPTHLIKTRGQQVTLRCSPKSGHDTVSWYQQALGQGPQFIFQYYEEEERQRGNFPDRFSGHQFPNYSSELNVNALLLGDSALYLCASSGDAGGRQETQYFGPGTRLLVL.

The V gene is TRBV25-1, the J gene TRBJ1-5, with D tentatively TRBD1 (5 bases). Germline V lookup: CDR1 MGHDK, CDR2 SYGVNS. The length of the CDR3 is 14 residues. V lost 2 bases and J 8 bases, leaving 13 bases between the germline ends. The CDR3 region is CASSEGGRGKPQHF. The CDR3 coding sequence is TGTGCCAGCAGTGAAGGGGGTCGCGGGAAGCCCCAGCATTTT.

Details on this clone: A much larger clone is a single base away; this may be a read error. The V call is TRBV5-6, the J call TRBJ1-1; perhaps TRBD1 as D (6 bases). In germline, CDR1 is SGHDT, CDR2 YYEEEE. V was pared by 4 bases and J by 4 bases, with 8 bases between. The CDR3 contains 12 residues. In DNA form, the CDR3 reads TGTGCCAGCAGCCAAGGGGGCACTGAAGCTTTCTTT. Amino acids: CASSQGGTEAFF.

The chain is built from TRBV6-2 or TRBV6-3 and TRBJ1-1, with D hard to call. Trimming shortened V by 4 bases and J by 1 base, and 10 bases separated the two germline ends. CDR3 length: 14 residues. Germline V gives CDR1 MNHEY, CDR2 SVGEGT. The CDR3 loop is CASSSTQTNTEAFF. The CDR3, as DNA: TGTGCCAGCAGTTCGACTCAGACGAACACTGAAGCTTTCTTT.

This clone has a single count. V gene TRBV11-2 combines with J gene TRBJ1-1; maybe TRBD1 (5 bases). Germline assignment: CDR1 SGHAT and CDR2 FQNNGV. The CDR3 totals 13 residues. The V end lost 6 bases, the J end lost 4 bases, and 12 bases lay between the germline ends. This chain's CDR3 is CASSLQGFTEAFF. The CDR3 DNA reads as TGTGCCAGCAGTTTGCAGGGATTCACTGAAGCTTTCTTT.

This clone turned up a few times. The CDR3 sequence: CASSLDRENGYTF. In DNA form, the CDR3 reads TGTGCCAGCAGCCTCGACAGGGAAAATGGCTACACCTTC. V and J are TRBV7-3 and TRBJ1-2; 7 bases are shared with TRBD1. Germline CDR1 is SGHTA and CDR2 is FQGTGA. There are 13 residues in the CDR3. V dropped 5 bases and J dropped 6; count of bases not matched to a gene: 6. The full variable domain, in which reference TRBV7-3 and TRBJ1-2 provide the parts outside the CDR3, is GAGVSQTPSNKVTEKGKYVELRCDPISGHTALYWYRQSLGQGPEFLIYFQGTGAADDSGLPNDRFFAVRPEGSVSTLKIQRTERGDSAVYLCASSLDRENGYTFGSGTRLTVV.

The chain couples TRBV5-6 to TRBJ1-3; D is uncertain. Per the germline V gene, CDR1 is SGHDT and CDR2 is YYEEEE. The CDR3 loop spans 13 amino acids. V dropped 0 bases and J dropped 11 bases, with 12 bases sitting between them. CDR3 DNA: TGTGCCAGCAGCTTGGCAGGTGGCTCGGCCATATATTTT. Translated: CASSLAGGSAIYF.

V is TRBV29-1 and J is TRBJ2-7, with TRBD1 matching over 9 bases. Losses at the gene ends were 3 bases for V and 3 bases for J; bases not matched to a gene: 3. In germline, CDR1 is SQVTM, CDR2 ANQGSEA. This CDR3 has 13 residues. As DNA, the CDR3 is TGCAGCGTTGACGGACAGGGGCACTACGAGCAGTACTTC. Encoded protein: CSVDGQGHYEQYF.

The chain couples TRBV28 to TRBJ1-4; 9 positions agree with TRBD1. Germline CDR1 is MDHEN and CDR2 is SYDVKM. The CDR3 runs to 15 residues. Unmatched junction bases numbered 7, after V lost 4 bases and J lost 7 bases. The CDR3 loop is CASSSLTGGSEKLFF. The CDR3 coding sequence is TGTGCCAGCAGTTCACTGACAGGGGGGAGTGAAAAACTGTTTTTT.

The J gene is TRBJ2-3, the V gene TRBV6-2 or TRBV6-3; TRBD1 matches at 8 bases. Looked up from germline, CDR1 is MNHEY and CDR2 is SVGEGT. The CDR3 loop spans 18 amino acids. V lost 0 bases to trimming and J lost 1 base; unmatched junction nucleotides: 9. The CDR3 DNA follows: TGTGCCAGCAGTTACTCGCAGGGGGCGGCCGTTCGCACAGATACGCAGTATTTT. Amino acid sequence: CASSYSQGAAVRTDTQYF.

The V call is TRBV30, the J call TRBJ1-1; maybe TRBD1 (5 bases). The CDR3 loop spans 15 amino acids. V was cut by 2 bases and J by 3 bases, with 16 bases left in between. Per the germline V gene, CDR1 is GTSNPN and CDR2 is SVGIG (reference sequence). This CDR3 is CAWSPPGRGDTEAFF. In DNA form, the CDR3 reads TGTGCCTGGAGTCCGCCGGGGAGGGGTGACACTGAAGCTTTCTTT.